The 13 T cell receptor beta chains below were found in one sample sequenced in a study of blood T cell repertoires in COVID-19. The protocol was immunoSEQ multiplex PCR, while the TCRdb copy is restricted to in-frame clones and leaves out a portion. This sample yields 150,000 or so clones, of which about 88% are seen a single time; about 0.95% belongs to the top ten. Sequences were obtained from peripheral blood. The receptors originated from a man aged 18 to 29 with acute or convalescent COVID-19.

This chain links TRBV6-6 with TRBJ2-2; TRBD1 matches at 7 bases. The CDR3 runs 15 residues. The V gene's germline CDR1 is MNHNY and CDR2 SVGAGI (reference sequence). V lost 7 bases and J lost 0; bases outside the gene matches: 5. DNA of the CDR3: TGTGCCAGCAATAAACAGGGGTCGAACACCGGGGAGCTGTTTTTT. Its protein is CASNKQGSNTGELFF.

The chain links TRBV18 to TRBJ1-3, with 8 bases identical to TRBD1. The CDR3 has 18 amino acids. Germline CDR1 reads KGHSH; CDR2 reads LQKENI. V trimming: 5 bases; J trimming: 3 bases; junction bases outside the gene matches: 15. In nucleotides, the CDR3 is TGTGCCAGCTCAAGAACCACGGGACAGGAGCCTGGTGGAAACACCATATATTTT. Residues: CASSRTTGQEPGGNTIYF. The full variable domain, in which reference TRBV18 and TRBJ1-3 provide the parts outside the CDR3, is NAGVMQNPRHLVRRRGQEARLRCSPMKGHSHVYWYRQLPEEGLKFMVYLQKENIIDESGMPKERFSAEFPKEGPSILRIQQVVRGDSAAYFCASSRTTGQEPGGNTIYFGEGSWLTVV.

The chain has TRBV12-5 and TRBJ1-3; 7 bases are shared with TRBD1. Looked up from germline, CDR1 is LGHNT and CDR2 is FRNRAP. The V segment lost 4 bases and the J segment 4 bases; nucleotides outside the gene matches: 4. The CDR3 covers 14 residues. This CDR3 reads CASGSQGRGNTIYF. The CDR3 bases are TGTGCTAGTGGTTCACAGGGGCGAGGAAACACCATATATTTT.

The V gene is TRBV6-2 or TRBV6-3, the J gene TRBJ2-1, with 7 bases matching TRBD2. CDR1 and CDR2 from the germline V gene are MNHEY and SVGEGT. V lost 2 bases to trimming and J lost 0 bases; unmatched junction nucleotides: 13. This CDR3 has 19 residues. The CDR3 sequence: CASSYLKERGYSSYNEQFF. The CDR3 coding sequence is TGTGCCAGCAGTTACCTAAAGGAGCGGGGATATAGCTCCTACAATGAGCAGTTCTTC.

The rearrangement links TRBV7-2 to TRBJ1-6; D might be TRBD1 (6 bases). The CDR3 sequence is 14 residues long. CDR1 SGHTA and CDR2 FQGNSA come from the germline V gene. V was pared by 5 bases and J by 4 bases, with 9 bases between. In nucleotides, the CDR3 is TGTGCCAGCAGCAGGGGGGGATATAATTCACCCCTCCACTTT. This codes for CASSRGGYNSPLHF.

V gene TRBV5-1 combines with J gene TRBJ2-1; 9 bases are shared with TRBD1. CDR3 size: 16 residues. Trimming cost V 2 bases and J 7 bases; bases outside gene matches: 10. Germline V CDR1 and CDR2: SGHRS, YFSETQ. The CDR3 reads CASSFRPGQGMNEQFF. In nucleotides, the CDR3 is TGCGCCAGCAGCTTCCGACCGGGACAGGGTATGAATGAGCAGTTCTTC.

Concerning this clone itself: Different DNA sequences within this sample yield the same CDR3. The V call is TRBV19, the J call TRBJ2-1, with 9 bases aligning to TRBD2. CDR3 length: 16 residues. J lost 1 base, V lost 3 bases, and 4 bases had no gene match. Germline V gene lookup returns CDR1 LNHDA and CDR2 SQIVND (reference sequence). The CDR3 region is CASSILRGGSYNEQFF. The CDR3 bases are TGTGCCAGTAGTATTCTGCGGGGGGGGTCCTACAATGAGCAGTTCTTC.

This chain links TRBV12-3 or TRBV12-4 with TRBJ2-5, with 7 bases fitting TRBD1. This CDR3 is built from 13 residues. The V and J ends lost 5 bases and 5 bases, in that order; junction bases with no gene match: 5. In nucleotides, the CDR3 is TGTGCCAGCAGTCCGGCGACAGGGGAGACCCAGTACTTC. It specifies CASSPATGETQYF.

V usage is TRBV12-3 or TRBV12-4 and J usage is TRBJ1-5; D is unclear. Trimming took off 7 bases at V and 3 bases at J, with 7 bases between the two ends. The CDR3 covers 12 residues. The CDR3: CASTRFNQPQHF. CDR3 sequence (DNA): TGTGCCAGCACTCGGTTCAATCAGCCCCAGCATTTT.

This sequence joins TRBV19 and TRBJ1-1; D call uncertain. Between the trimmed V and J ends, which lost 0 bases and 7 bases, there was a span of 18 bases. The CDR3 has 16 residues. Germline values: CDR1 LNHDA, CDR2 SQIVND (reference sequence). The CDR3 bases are TGTGCCAGTAGTATAGAGGGAAGAGGAGGATACTATGAAGCTTTCTTT. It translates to CASSIEGRGGYYEAFF.

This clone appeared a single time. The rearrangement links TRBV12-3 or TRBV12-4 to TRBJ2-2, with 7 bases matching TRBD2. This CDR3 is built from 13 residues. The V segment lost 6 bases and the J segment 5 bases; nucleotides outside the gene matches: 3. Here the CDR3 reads CASSSGGTGELFF. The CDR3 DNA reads TGTGCCAGCAGCTCGGGGGGAACCGGGGAGCTGTTTTTT.

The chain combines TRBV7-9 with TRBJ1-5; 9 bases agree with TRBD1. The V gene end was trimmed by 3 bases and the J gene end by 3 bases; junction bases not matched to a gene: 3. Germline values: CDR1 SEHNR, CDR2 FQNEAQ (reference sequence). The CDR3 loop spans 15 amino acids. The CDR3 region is CASSLGQGNNQPQHF. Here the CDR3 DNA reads TGTGCCAGCAGCTTGGGACAGGGAAACAATCAGCCCCAGCATTTT.

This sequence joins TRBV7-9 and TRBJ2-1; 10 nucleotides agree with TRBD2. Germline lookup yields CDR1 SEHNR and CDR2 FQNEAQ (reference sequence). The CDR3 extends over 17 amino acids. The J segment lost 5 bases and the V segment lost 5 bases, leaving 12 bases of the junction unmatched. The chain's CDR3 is CASSLHSTSGYDNEQFF. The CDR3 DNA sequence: TGTGCCAGCAGCCTGCACTCGACTAGCGGGTATGACAATGAGCAGTTCTTC.